What follows describes a single T cell receptor beta chain. Its cognate antigen is unknown. This sample stems from a study of T cell clones after liver transplantation. Study-wide background: TCRbeta sequencing after a pre-transplant mixed lymphocyte reaction identified graft-donor-reactive clones, later tracked in post-transplant blood. Study observations and caveats: Compared with third party-reactive sequences, donor-reactive ones declined more, independent of withdrawal success.

The method was immunoSEQ multiplex PCR; TCRdb's version includes in-frame clones alone and lacks a portion of them. The sample contains 70,000 to 80,000 clones, roughly nine tenths of which appear only once. The CDR3 is made up of 15 amino acids. Sorting of unstimulated PBMCs yielded separate CD3+CD4+ and CD3+CD8+ fractions. The gene calls are TRBV12-2 and TRBJ2-7; TRBD2 reflects the table's D call only, with no check against the DNA. TRBV12-2 is assigned pseudogene status. Here the sequenced sample was CD4+ T cells from blood, taken before liver transplant. The sequence was collected from a human donor who received a liver transplant. The CDR3 DNA reads TGTGCAAGTCGCTTTCTCCTAGCGGGAGAGGGCGAGCAGTACTTC. Its protein is CASRFLLAGEGEQYF.